The source of this T cell receptor beta chain is a study of T cell repertoires in cytomegalovirus infection. Study-wide background: CMV infection together with matching HLA type was indicated by public TCR beta signatures. The study, taken as a whole, reports: In two of eight donors, the top clonotype was HLA-C-restricted CMV-specific. Carriage of CMV together with the relevant HLA was identifiable through cumulative public TCR beta family frequency.

Each CDR3 protein gets one entry after TCRdb re-called the reads with MiXCR. The table includes roughly 300,000 distinct CDR3 sequences, about 25% detected once. As regards this clonotype: Antigen: not known.

The germline gives CDR1 SGHAT, CDR2 FQNNGV. This CDR3 contains 14 residues. The V gene lost 5 bases and the J gene lost 5 bases, with 15 bases spanning the gap. V usage is TRBV11-2 and J usage is TRBJ2-5; D remains unclear. The TCR sequence derives from a human donor in good health (CMV status not recorded). Some clones in this sample may be carry-over from other donors' samples. Sample: PBMCs. The DNA of the CDR3 is TGTGCCAGCAGCCCGTCCGGTGGCCAGGAGACCCAGTACTTC. Translating it yields CASSPSGGQETQYF.